This TCR beta chain was sequenced in a study of blood T cell repertoires in COVID-19. Study context: Sample material is recorded as cDNA or gDNA derived from T cells, B-cell-depleted T cells, or PBMCs.

The data were produced by immunoSEQ multiplex PCR, yet TCRdb's version contains in-frame clones alone and is incomplete. The table includes 200,000 or so clones, roughly 90% detected once. Germline CDR1 is DFQATT and CDR2 is SNEGSKA (reference sequence). The V gene end was trimmed by 3 bases and the J gene end by 4 bases; junction bases not matched to a gene: 16. CDR3 length equals 19 residues. The V gene is TRBV20-1, the J gene TRBJ2-2; TRBD2 matches at 11 bases. Sequencing input: peripheral blood. The receptor was derived from a middle-aged man with active or convalescent COVID-19. The CDR3 coding sequence is TGCAGTGCTAGTCACCCGGGGGGGGTAGCGGGAGGGCCCACCGGGGAGCTGTTTTTT. Translated, it gives CSASHPGGVAGGPTGELFF.